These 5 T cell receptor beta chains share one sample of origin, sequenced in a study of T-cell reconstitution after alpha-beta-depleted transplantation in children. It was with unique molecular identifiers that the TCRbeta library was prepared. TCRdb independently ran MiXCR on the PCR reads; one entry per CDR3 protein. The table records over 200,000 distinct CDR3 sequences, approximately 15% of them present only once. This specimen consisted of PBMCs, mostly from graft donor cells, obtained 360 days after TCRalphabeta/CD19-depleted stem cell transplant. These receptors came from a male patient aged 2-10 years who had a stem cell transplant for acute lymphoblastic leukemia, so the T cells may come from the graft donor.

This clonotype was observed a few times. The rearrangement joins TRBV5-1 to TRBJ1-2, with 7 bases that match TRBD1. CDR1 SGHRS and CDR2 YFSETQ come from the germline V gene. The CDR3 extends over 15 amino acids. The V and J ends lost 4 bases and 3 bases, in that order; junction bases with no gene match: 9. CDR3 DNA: TGCGCCAGCAGCAAAAAAGGAGGGGGCGACTATGGCTACACCTTC. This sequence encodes CASSKKGGGDYGYTF.

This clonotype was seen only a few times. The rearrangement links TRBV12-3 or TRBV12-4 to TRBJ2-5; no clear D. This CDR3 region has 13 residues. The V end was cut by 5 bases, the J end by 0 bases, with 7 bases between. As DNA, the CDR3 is TGTGCCAGCAGTGTTGGGTACCAAGAGACCCAGTACTTC. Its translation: CASSVGYQETQYF.

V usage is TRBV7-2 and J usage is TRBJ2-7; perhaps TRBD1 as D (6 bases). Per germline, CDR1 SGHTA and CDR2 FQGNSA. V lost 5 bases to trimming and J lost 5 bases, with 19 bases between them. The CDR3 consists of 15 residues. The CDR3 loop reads CASSLTVQGTHEQYF. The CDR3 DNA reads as TGTGCCAGCAGCCTGACGGTACAGGGCACCCACGAGCAGTACTTC.

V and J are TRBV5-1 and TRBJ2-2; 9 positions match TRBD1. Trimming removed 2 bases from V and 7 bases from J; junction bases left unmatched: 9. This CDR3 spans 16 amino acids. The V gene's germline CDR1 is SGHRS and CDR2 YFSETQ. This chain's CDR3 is CASSFGGTGNGGELFF. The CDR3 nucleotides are TGCGCCAGCAGCTTCGGGGGGACAGGGAACGGCGGGGAGCTGTTTTTT.

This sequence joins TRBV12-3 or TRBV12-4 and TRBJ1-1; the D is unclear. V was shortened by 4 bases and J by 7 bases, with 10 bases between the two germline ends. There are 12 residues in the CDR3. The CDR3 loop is CASSSQVGEAFF. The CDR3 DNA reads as TGTGCCAGCAGTTCCCAAGTCGGTGAAGCTTTCTTT.